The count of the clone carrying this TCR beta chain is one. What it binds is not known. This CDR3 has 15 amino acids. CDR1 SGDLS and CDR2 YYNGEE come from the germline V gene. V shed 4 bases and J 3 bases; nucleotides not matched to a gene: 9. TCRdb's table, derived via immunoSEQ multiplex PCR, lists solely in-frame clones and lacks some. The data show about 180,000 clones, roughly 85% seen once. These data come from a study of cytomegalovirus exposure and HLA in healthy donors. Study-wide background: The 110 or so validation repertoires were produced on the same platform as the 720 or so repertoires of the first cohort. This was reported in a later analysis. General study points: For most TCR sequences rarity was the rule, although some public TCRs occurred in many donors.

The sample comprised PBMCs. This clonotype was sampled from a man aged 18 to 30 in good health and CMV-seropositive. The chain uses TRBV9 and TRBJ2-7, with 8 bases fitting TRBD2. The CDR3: CASSPSGGGYYEQYF. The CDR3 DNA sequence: TGTGCCAGCAGCCCCTCCGGGGGGGGATACTACGAGCAGTACTTC.